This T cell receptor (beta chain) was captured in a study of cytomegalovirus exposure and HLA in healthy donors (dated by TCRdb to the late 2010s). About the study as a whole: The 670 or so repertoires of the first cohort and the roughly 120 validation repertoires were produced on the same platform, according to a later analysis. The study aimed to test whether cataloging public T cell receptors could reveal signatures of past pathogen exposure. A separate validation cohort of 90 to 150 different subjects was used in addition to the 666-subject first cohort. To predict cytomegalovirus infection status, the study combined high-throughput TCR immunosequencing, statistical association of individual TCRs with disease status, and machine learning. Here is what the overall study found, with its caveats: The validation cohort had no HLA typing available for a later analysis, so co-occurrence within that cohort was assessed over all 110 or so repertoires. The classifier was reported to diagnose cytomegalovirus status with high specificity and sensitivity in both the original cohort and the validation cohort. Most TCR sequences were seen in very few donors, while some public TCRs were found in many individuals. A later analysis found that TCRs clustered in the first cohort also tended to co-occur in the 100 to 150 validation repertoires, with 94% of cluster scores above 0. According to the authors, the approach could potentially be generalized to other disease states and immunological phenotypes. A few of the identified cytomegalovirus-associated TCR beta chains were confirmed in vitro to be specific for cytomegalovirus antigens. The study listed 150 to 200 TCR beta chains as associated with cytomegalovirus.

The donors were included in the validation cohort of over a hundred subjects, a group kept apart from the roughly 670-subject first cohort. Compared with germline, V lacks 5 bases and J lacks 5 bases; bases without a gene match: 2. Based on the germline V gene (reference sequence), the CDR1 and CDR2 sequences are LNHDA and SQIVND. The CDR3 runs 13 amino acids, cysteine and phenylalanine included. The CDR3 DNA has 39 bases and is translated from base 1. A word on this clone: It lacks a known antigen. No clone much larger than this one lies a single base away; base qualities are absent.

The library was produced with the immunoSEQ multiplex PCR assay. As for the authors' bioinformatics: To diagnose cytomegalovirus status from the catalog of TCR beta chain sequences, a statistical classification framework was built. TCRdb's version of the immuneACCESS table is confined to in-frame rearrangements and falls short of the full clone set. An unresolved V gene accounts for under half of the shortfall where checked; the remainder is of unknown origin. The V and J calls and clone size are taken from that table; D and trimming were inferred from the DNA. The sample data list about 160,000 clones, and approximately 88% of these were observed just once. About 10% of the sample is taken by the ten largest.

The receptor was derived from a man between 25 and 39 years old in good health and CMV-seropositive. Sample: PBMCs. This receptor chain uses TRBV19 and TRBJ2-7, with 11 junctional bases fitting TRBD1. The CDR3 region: CASSLGQGDEQYF. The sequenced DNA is TGTGCCAGTAGTTTGGGACAGGGGGACGAGCAGTACTTC.